This T cell receptor beta chain was sequenced for a study of T cell repertoires in cytomegalovirus infection. Across the whole study: Public TCR beta signatures were indicative of both CMV infection and a matching HLA type.

Regarding this clonotype: No antigen is known for it.

Study observations and caveats: HLA-C-restricted, CMV-specific TCR beta clonotypes were dominant ex vivo. Cumulated frequencies of public TCR beta families served to identify carriers of CMV plus the relevant HLA.

V dropped 3 bases and J dropped 5; count of bases not matched to a gene: 8. CDR1 and CDR2 (germline): LGHDT, YNNKEL (reference sequence). The CDR3 loop spans 15 amino acids. TCRdb reanalysed the reads using MiXCR and keeps one entry per CDR3 protein. Among fewer than 550,000 distinct CDR3 sequences listed, about 26% were seen once. Sequenced sample: PBMCs. The chain combines TRBV3-1 with TRBJ1-1, with 8 nucleotides matching TRBD1. The receptor was derived from a human donor in good health (CMV status not recorded). Some clones in this sample may be carry-over from other donors' samples. This CDR3 is CASSQASGGQTEAFF. DNA for the CDR3: TGTGCCAGCAGCCAGGCGTCAGGGGGCCAGACTGAAGCTTTCTTT.